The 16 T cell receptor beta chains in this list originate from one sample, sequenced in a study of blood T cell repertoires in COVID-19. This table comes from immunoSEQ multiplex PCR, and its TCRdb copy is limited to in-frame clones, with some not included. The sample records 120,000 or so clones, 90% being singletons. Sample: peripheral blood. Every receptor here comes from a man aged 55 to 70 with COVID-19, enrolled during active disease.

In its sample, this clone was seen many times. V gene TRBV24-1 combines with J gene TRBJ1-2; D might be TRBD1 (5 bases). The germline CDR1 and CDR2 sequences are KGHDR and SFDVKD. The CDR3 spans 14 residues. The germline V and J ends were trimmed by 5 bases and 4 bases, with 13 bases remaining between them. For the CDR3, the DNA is TGTGCCACCAGTGCGCGGGGGGAGGCCTATGGCTACACCTTC. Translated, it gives CATSARGEAYGYTF.

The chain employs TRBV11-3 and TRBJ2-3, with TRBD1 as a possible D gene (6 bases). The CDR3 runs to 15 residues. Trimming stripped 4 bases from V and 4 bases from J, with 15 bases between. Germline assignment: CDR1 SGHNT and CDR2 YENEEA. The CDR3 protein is CASSSQGIVADTQYF. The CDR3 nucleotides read TGTGCCAGCAGCTCCCAGGGGATTGTTGCAGATACGCAGTATTTT.

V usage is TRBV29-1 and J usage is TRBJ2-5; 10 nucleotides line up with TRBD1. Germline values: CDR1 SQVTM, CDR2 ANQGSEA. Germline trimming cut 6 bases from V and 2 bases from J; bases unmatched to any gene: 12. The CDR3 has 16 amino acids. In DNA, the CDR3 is TGCAGCGTGAGCCTTACCGGGACAGGGGAACAAGAGACCCAGTACTTC. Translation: CSVSLTGTGEQETQYF.

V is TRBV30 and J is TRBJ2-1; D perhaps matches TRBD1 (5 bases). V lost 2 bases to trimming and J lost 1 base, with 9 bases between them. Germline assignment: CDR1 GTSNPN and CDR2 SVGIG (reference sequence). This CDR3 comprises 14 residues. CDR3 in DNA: TGTGCCTGGAGTTCGAAGGGGTCCTACAATGAGCAGTTCTTC. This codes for CAWSSKGSYNEQFF.

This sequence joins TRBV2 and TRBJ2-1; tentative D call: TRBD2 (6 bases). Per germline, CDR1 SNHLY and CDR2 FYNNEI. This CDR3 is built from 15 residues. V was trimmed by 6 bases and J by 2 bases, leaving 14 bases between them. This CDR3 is CASSPAGSTYNEQFF. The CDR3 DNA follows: TGTGCCAGCAGCCCAGCGGGTTCAACCTACAATGAGCAGTTCTTC.

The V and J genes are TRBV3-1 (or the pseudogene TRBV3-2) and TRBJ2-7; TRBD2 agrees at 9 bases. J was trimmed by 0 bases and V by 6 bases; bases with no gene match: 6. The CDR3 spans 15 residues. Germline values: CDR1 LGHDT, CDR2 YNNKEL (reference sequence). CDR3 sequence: CASSLLAGPSYEQYF. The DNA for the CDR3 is TGTGCCAGCAGTCTCCTAGCGGGACCCTCCTACGAGCAGTACTTC.

The CDR3 DNA sequence: TGTGCCAGCAGACGGGACAGGTGGTCGACCCAGTACTTC. It is translated as CASRRDRWSTQYF. The rearrangement joins TRBV5-6 to TRBJ2-5, with TRBD1 identical over 8 bases. The CDR3 extends over 13 amino acids. Trimming took 5 bases from V and 7 from J; bases not matched to a gene: 7. CDR1 and CDR2 from the germline V gene are SGHDT and YYEEEE.

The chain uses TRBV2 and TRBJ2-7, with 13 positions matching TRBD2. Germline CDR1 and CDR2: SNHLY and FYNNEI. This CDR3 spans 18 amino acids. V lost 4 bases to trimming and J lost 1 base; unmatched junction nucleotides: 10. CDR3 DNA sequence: TGTGCCAGCAGTGGGGGAAGACTAGCGGGAGGACTATCCTACGAGCAGTACTTC. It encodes CASSGGRLAGGLSYEQYF.

This chain's CDR3 is CASSFGVGYGYTF. CDR3 in DNA: TGTGCCAGCAGTTTCGGAGTAGGCTATGGCTACACCTTC. The chain couples TRBV27 to TRBJ1-2; D is unresolved. V was shortened by 3 bases and J by 4 bases, with 9 bases between the two germline ends. Germline values: CDR1 MNHEY, CDR2 SMNVEV (reference sequence). The CDR3 length is 13 residues.

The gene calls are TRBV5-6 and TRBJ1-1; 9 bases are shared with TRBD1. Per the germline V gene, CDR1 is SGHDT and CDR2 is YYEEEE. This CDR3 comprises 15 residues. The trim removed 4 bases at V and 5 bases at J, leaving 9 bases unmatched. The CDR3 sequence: CASSHGTGIVTEAFF. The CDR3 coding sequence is TGTGCCAGCAGCCACGGGACAGGGATCGTTACTGAAGCTTTCTTT.

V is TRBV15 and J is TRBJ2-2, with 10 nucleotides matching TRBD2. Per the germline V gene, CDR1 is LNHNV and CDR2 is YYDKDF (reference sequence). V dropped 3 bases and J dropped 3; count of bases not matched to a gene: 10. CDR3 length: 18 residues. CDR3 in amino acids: CATSRGSGGQMDTGELFF. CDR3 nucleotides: TGTGCCACCAGCAGGGGTAGCGGGGGGCAAATGGACACCGGGGAGCTGTTTTTT.

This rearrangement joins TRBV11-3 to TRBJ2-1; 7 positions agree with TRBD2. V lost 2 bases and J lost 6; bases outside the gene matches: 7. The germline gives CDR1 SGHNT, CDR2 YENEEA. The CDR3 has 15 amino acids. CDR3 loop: CASSLRGRVVNEQFF. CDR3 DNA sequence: TGTGCCAGCAGCTTACGCGGGAGAGTGGTCAATGAGCAGTTCTTC.

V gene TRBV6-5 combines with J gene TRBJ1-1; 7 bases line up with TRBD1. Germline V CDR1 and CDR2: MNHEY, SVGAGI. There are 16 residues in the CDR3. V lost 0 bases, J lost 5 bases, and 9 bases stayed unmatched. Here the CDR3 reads CASSYSQRRGRTEAFF. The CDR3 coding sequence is TGTGCCAGCAGTTACTCTCAAAGGAGGGGGCGAACTGAAGCTTTCTTT.

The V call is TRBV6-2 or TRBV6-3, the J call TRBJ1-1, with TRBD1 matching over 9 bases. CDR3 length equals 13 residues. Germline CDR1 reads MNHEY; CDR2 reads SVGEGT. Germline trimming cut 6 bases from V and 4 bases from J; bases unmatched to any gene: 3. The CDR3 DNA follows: TGTGCCAGCAGCCCGGGACAGGGCACTGAAGCTTTCTTT. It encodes CASSPGQGTEAFF.

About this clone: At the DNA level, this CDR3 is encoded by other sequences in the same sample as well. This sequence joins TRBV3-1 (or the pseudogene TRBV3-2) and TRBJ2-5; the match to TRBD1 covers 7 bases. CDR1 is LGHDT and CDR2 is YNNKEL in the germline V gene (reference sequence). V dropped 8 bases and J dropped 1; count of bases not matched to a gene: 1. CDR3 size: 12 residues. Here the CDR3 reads CASRDSQETQYF. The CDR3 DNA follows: TGTGCCAGCCGGGACAGCCAAGAGACCCAGTACTTC.

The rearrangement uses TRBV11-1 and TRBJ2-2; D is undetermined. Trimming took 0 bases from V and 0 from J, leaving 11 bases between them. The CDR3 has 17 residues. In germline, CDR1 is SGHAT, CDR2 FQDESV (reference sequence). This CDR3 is CASSLAISVANTGELFF. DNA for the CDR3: TGTGCCAGCAGCTTAGCTATCAGCGTGGCGAACACCGGGGAGCTGTTTTTT.